The 10 T cell receptor beta chains below come from one sample, sequenced in a study of shared clonotypes between healthy human individuals. Using immunoSEQ multiplex PCR, the repertoire was profiled, and TCRdb retains in-frame clones only, with some absent. The table lists about 2.1 million clones, approximately 94% of them singletons. Naive CD8 cells, CD45RO-negative and positively selected for CCR7, excluded terminally differentiated effector memory CD45RA+ cells. Sequenced: naive CD8+ T cells from PBMCs. The receptors were sampled from a man aged 18 to 30 in good health. Some clones in this sample may be carry-over from other donors' samples.

This clone showed up just once. The chain uses TRBV27 and TRBJ2-5; 7 bases agree with TRBD1. Gene TRBJ2-7 matches the end of the DNA better, so the J call may be wrong. CDR3 length equals 14 residues. Germline assignment: CDR1 MNHEY and CDR2 SMNVEV (reference sequence). The CDR3 reads CASSSGGNAYEQYF. The CDR3 DNA sequence: TGTGCCAGCAGTTCAGGGGGTAATGCCTACGAGCAGTACTTC.

This chain uses TRBV7-9 with TRBJ2-7; 8 bases line up with TRBD2. The V segment lost 1 base and the J segment 2 bases; nucleotides outside the gene matches: 10. This CDR3 is built from 17 residues. The V gene's germline CDR1 is SEHNR and CDR2 FQNEAQ (reference sequence). The CDR3 reads CASSLGGPGLEPYEQYF. CDR3 coding DNA: TGTGCCAGCAGCTTAGGGGGCCCGGGACTAGAACCCTACGAGCAGTACTTC.

This clone was observed a single time. V gene TRBV27 combines with J gene TRBJ2-7, with 7 bases aligning to TRBD2. The CDR3 sequence is 15 residues long. Germline CDR1 is MNHEY and CDR2 is SMNVEV (reference sequence). V gave up 5 bases and J gave up 4 bases; unmatched junction bases: 11. CDR3 loop: CASSPIAGPRYEQYF. The CDR3, as DNA: TGTGCCAGCAGTCCTATAGCGGGCCCTAGGTACGAGCAGTACTTC.

The rearrangement joins TRBV7-9 to TRBJ1-2; D not certain. Trimming left V 1 base short and J 4 bases short, with 13 bases between. Germline V gives CDR1 SEHNR, CDR2 FQNEAQ (reference sequence). This CDR3 comprises 15 residues. CDR3 sequence: CASSLGGVPTYGYTF. The CDR3 DNA reads as TGTGCCAGCAGCTTAGGCGGGGTTCCCACCTATGGCTACACCTTC.

The chain employs TRBV7-9 and TRBJ2-7, with D possibly being TRBD2 (6 bases). The CDR3 totals 14 residues. CDR1 SEHNR and CDR2 FQNEAQ come from the germline V gene (reference sequence). V lost 2 bases, J lost 2 bases, and 10 bases lay in between. The CDR3, as DNA: TGTGCCAGCAGCTTAAGCGGGTTACCCTACGAGCAGTACTTC. Translated, it gives CASSLSGLPYEQYF.

The rearrangement links TRBV27 to TRBJ2-5, with 10 bases lining up with TRBD1. The CDR3 is 15 residues long. The germline V gene encodes CDR1 MNHEY and CDR2 SMNVEV (reference sequence). V shed 5 bases, J shed 5 bases, and the junction held 8 bases outside the gene matches. In nucleotides, the CDR3 is TGTGCCAGCAGTCCGGGGGACAGGGGAACCGAGACCCAGTACTTC. Its translation: CASSPGDRGTETQYF.

V and J are TRBV19 and TRBJ1-1; 12 nucleotides line up with TRBD1. After removal of 4 bases from V and 5 bases from J, the junction contained 5 bases not matched to a gene. The CDR3 is 15 amino acids. The germline CDR1 and CDR2 sequences are LNHDA and SQIVND (reference sequence). In DNA, the CDR3 is TGTGCCAGTAGTACGGGACAGGGGGCGCGAACTGAAGCTTTCTTT. Protein product: CASSTGQGARTEAFF.

This sequence joins TRBV13 and TRBJ2-7; D is possibly TRBD1 or TRBD2 (5 bases each). Trimming took off 0 bases at V and 2 bases at J, with 11 bases between the two ends. This CDR3 spans 15 amino acids. Germline-derived CDR1 and CDR2 are PRHDT and FYEKMQ (reference sequence). The CDR3 sequence is CASSLGGTGTYEQYF. DNA for the CDR3: TGTGCCAGCAGCTTAGGTGGGACCGGCACCTACGAGCAGTACTTC.

The CDR3 protein is CASSNSLGSNQPQHF. In nucleotides, the CDR3 is TGTGCCAGTAGTAACAGCCTTGGGAGCAATCAGCCCCAGCATTTT. This chain connects TRBV19 to TRBJ1-5; D gene uncertain. This CDR3 contains 15 residues. The V gene's germline CDR1 is LNHDA and CDR2 SQIVND (reference sequence). The V and J ends lost 4 bases and 1 base respectively, with 11 bases between them.

This chain links TRBV27 with TRBJ2-7; 9 bases are a match to TRBD2. CDR3 length equals 13 residues. Germline V CDR1 and CDR2: MNHEY, SMNVEV (reference sequence). The V and J ends lost 6 bases and 5 bases, in that order; junction bases with no gene match: 5. The CDR3 is CASRSGRRNEQYF. The CDR3 region has the DNA TGTGCCAGCAGGAGCGGGAGGAGGAACGAGCAGTACTTC.